The 16 T cell receptor beta chains given below trace back to one sample, sequenced in a study of response to subunit inactivated influenza vaccine. From the RT-PCR reads, TCRdb called clonotypes with MiXCR, one entry per CDR3 protein. The sample has around 570,000 distinct CDR3 sequences, 7.5% to 8.5% seen once. The sample here was PBMCs from blood, taken around 25 months after vaccination. The receptors stem from a man aged 45 to 75 who received an inactivated influenza vaccine.

V and J are TRBV6-5 and TRBJ2-1; D is unclear. This CDR3 contains 15 residues. Deletions cut 0 bases from V and 7 bases from J, with 13 bases between. Germline V CDR1 and CDR2: MNHEY, SVGAGI. The CDR3 spells CASSYSVSSTNEQFF. DNA for the CDR3: TGTGCCAGCAGTTACTCCGTTTCTTCGACGAATGAGCAGTTCTTC.

This clonotype was detected a few times. This chain joins TRBV3-1 and TRBJ2-1, with 10 bases lining up with TRBD1. CDR3 length: 15 residues. CDR1 and CDR2 (germline): LGHDT, YNNKEL (reference sequence). Unmatched junction bases numbered 4, after V lost 6 bases and J lost 2 bases. As DNA, the CDR3 is TGTGCCAGCAGACTGGGGACAGGGGCCTACAATGAGCAGTTCTTC. This codes for CASRLGTGAYNEQFF.

V and J are TRBV7-9 and TRBJ1-4, with a tentative D call TRBD1 (5 bases). Germline values: CDR1 SEHNR, CDR2 FQNEAQ (reference sequence). V lost 5 bases to trimming and J lost 0 bases, with 16 bases between them. The CDR3 has 17 residues. In nucleotides, the CDR3 is TGTGCCAGCAGCCTGTTAGGGGACCCCTCAACTAATGAAAAACTGTTTTTT. Protein product: CASSLLGDPSTNEKLFF.

This clonotype was detected many times. This chain uses TRBV5-6 with TRBJ1-1; 9 nucleotides align to TRBD1. CDR1 and CDR2 from the germline V gene are SGHDT and YYEEEE. Germline trimming cut 6 bases from V and 6 bases from J; bases unmatched to any gene: 6. The CDR3 covers 13 residues. CDR3 amino acids: CASNPTGGAEAFF. The CDR3 nucleotides are TGTGCCAGCAACCCGACAGGGGGTGCTGAAGCTTTCTTT.

The CDR3 reads CSASLRGTGDYGYTF. In nucleotides, the CDR3 is TGCAGTGCTAGTCTCCGAGGGACAGGGGACTATGGCTACACCTTC. This chain connects TRBV20-1 to TRBJ1-2; 10 bases align to TRBD1. Germline CDR1 and CDR2: DFQATT and SNEGSKA (reference sequence). With 3 bases clipped from V and 3 bases from J, the junction kept 7 bases outside the gene matches. The CDR3 extends over 15 amino acids.

This clonotype was seen more than once but under ten times. The chain joins TRBV4-3 to TRBJ2-3, with D possibly matching TRBD2 (5 bases). The CDR3 loop spans 16 amino acids. Trimming pared 4 bases from V and 4 bases from J, leaving 18 bases between. Germline CDR1 LGHNA, CDR2 YSLEER. CDR3 in amino acids: CASSRRIAPESDTQYF. Here the CDR3 DNA reads TGCGCCAGCAGCCGACGGATAGCGCCCGAGTCAGATACGCAGTATTTT.

This clonotype was observed a handful of times. V gene TRBV12-3 or TRBV12-4 combines with J gene TRBJ2-4; tentatively, D is TRBD1 or TRBD2 (5 bases each). Trimming took 1 base from V and 8 from J, leaving 9 bases between them. There are 13 residues in the CDR3. The CDR3 protein is CASSLDGGHIQYF. Here the CDR3 DNA reads TGTGCCAGCAGTTTAGATGGGGGACACATTCAGTACTTC.

This clonotype has more than one count but fewer than ten. V gene TRBV28 combines with J gene TRBJ2-7; 7 bases agree with TRBD1. The ends lost 5 bases at V and 2 bases at J; junction bases unmatched: 9. The CDR3 has 15 residues. Per germline, CDR1 MDHEN and CDR2 SYDVKM. CDR3 amino acids: CASSTPGQLTYEQYF. DNA for the CDR3: TGTGCCAGCAGTACTCCGGGACAGTTGACCTACGAGCAGTACTTC.

The chain combines TRBV25-1 with TRBJ2-7, with D possibly TRBD1 on 6 matching bases. The CDR3 extends over 13 amino acids. V lost 5 bases and J 2 bases, leaving 10 bases between the germline ends. Germline-derived CDR1 and CDR2 are MGHDK and SYGVNS. Here the CDR3 reads CASSRQAPYEQYF. CDR3 bases: TGTGCCAGCAGTAGACAGGCCCCCTACGAGCAGTACTTC.

As concerns this clonotype: This clone may be a read error of a much larger clone one base away. The chain joins TRBV4-2 to TRBJ2-5; 7 nucleotides line up with TRBD1. This CDR3 comprises 17 residues. Germline CDR1 and CDR2: LGHNA and YNFKEQ. V was pared by 0 bases and J by 8 bases, with 15 bases of the junction left unmatched. The DNA of the CDR3 is TGTGCCAGCAGCCAAGAAAGCGCCGGACAGGTCGGGGACACCCAGTACTTC. Amino acids: CASSQESAGQVGDTQYF.

V usage is TRBV7-2 and J usage is TRBJ2-7, with TRBD1 matching over 8 bases. The J segment lost 2 bases and the V segment lost 5 bases, leaving 11 bases of the junction unmatched. CDR3 length equals 16 residues. Germline values: CDR1 SGHTA, CDR2 FQGNSA. In DNA form, the CDR3 reads TGTGCCAGCAGCCCCGGGACAGGCCTGGGGGCCTACGAGCAGTACTTC. It translates to CASSPGTGLGAYEQYF.

This clonotype was observed many times. The chain has TRBV20-1 and TRBJ2-5; no reliable D call. The CDR3 spans 12 residues. CDR1 is DFQATT and CDR2 is SNEGSKA in the germline V gene (reference sequence). Trimming shortened V by 6 bases and J by 2 bases, and 10 bases separated the two germline ends. The DNA of the CDR3 is TGCAGTGCCCTAAGCCGGCAAGAGACCCAGTACTTC. Its translation is CSALSRQETQYF.

This clonotype has a handful of counts. The junction departs from the called germline gene at one end, perhaps through a read error. The chain carries TRBV20-1 and TRBJ2-7, with TRBD2 matching over 8 bases. In germline, CDR1 is DFQATT, CDR2 SNEGSKA (reference sequence). The CDR3 spans 13 residues. The CDR3, as DNA: TGCAGTGTTAGACTAGCGCTACCCTACGAGCAGTACTTC. It specifies CSVRLALPYEQYF.

This clonotype showed up just a few times. The chain recombines TRBV7-2 with TRBJ2-7, with D unresolved. The V end was cut by 1 base, the J end by 1 base, with 14 bases between. Germline CDR1 SGHTA, CDR2 FQGNSA. CDR3 length: 16 residues. The CDR3 loop is CASSLVSRSLSYEQYF. CDR3 in DNA: TGTGCCAGCAGCTTAGTTTCGCGGAGCCTTTCCTACGAGCAGTACTTC.

V is TRBV20-1 and J is TRBJ1-4; no clear D gene. Germline CDR1 reads DFQATT; CDR2 reads SNEGSKA (reference sequence). The CDR3 loop spans 13 amino acids. The V and J ends lost 0 bases and 8 bases respectively, with 10 bases between them. CDR3 DNA sequence: TGCAGTGCTAGAGAGGCCGCGGGAGAAAAACTGTTTTTT. This codes for CSAREAAGEKLFF.

In its sample, this clonotype was seen many times. A read error may account for a junction end that differs from germline. The rearrangement links TRBV20-1 to TRBJ2-1; weak D call: TRBD2 (6 bases). Germline V CDR1 and CDR2: DFQATT, SNEGSKA (reference sequence). CDR3 length: 14 amino acids. CDR3 protein: CSARAGTSYNEQFF. In nucleotides, the CDR3 is TGCAGTGCCAGAGCCGGGACTTCTTACAATGAGCAGTTCTTC.